Reported below is one T cell receptor beta chain. Its antigen is currently unknown. The table came from immunoSEQ multiplex PCR; TCRdb's copy has only in-frame clones and leaves some out. The sample holds tens of thousands of clones, roughly 77% seen once. ViraFEST used viral peptide pools to expand antigen-specific CD4+ T cells before sequencing. Subsequent to 10 days of culture, CD4+ T cells were isolated. A positive SARS-CoV-2 PCR test fell between March and December 2020. This record belongs to a study of vaccination effects on CD4 cells after COVID-19. The CDR3 is made up of 15 amino acids. Looked up from germline, CDR1 is SEHNR and CDR2 is FQNEAQ (reference sequence). Trimming shortened V by 5 bases and J by 5 bases, and 18 bases separated the two germline ends. Study observations and caveats: Infection- and vaccine-induced clones contracted markedly late after vaccination.

The receptor's source is a human donor who had a prior SARS-CoV-2 infection. The chain is built from TRBV7-9 and TRBJ2-5, with D perhaps TRBD1 or TRBD2 (5 bases each). The source was CD4+ T cells from PBMCs cultured with HIV peptides, collected before COVID-19 vaccination. Subset given: HIV-1 Nef peptide pool negative control/reference culture. The CDR3 reads CASSTRDPRTETQYF. The CDR3 DNA sequence: TGTGCCAGCAGCACAAGGGACCCGAGGACGGAGACCCAGTACTTC.